The entry below describes one T cell receptor (beta chain). PCR primers comprised 60 Vbeta and 13 Jbeta primers. TCRdb's copy holds only in-frame clones and misses some; the assay was immunoSEQ multiplex PCR. Found here are about 160,000 clones, about 82% of them singletons; the top ten hold less than 2.5%. The source of the sample is a study of cytomegalovirus exposure and HLA in healthy donors. The V gene's germline CDR1 is SGHTA and CDR2 FQGTGA. Trimming cost V 1 base and J 1 base, with 4 bases left between them. CDR3 length: 14 amino acids. Sequenced sample: PBMCs. The TCR sequence derives from a male donor in good health and CMV-seronegative. The V and J genes are TRBV7-3 and TRBJ2-2; D gene unclear. Here the CDR3 reads CASSLNGNTGELFF. CDR3 bases: TGTGCCAGCAGCTTAAACGGGAACACCGGGGAGCTGTTTTTT.